The rows below give T cell receptor beta chains drawn from one sample of a study of OX40 agonist ivuxolimab in advanced cancers. This table comes from immunoSEQ multiplex PCR, and its TCRdb copy is limited to in-frame clones, with some not included. The sample has tens of thousands of clones, around 90% seen once; the top ten hold more than 0.55%. The sequenced sample was CD4+ or CD8+ T cells sorted from blood, obtained in a trial of the OX40 agonist ivuxolimab. The receptors were sampled from an adult with an advanced solid tumor such as melanoma, head and neck, liver or kidney cancer. Each CDR3 is given with its conserved first and last residue. The D gene is left open where the match is weak. Size is stated for part of the rows, as once, few or many counts, or as a class when the clone is expanded.

clone_size j_call v_call d_call cdr3_aa cdr3_nt
- TRBJ2-7 TRBV19 TRBD2 CASSISLEWASGASYEQYF TGTGCCAGTAGTATAAGTCTCGAGTGGGCCAGCGGGGCCTCCTACGAGCAGTACTTC
- TRBJ1-1 TRBV18 - CASSRRENTEAFF TGTGCCAGCTCCCGCAGGGAGAACACTGAAGCTTTCTTT
- TRBJ1-1 TRBV5-5 TRBD1 CASSTRTGLGTEAFF TGTGCCAGCAGCACTCGGACAGGTTTAGGTACTGAAGCTTTCTTT
- TRBJ1-4 TRBV4-1 - CASSLGLTNEKLFF TGCGCCAGCAGCCTGGGCTTAACTAATGAAAAACTGTTTTTT
- TRBJ2-5 TRBV19 - CASSMGRVQETQYF TGTGCCAGTAGTATGGGTAGGGTCCAAGAGACCCAGTACTTC
- TRBJ1-1 TRBV14 - CASSQDYITEAFF TGTGCCAGCAGCCAAGATTATATAACTGAAGCTTTCTTT
- TRBJ2-1 TRBV6-6 TRBD1 CASSYQGVGEQFF TGTGCCAGCAGTTACCAGGGGGTAGGTGAGCAGTTCTTC
- TRBJ2-1 TRBV9 TRBD2 CASSVALGGAGGPDEQFF TGTGCCAGCAGCGTAGCCCTCGGGGGAGCGGGAGGGCCGGATGAGCAGTTCTTC
- TRBJ2-7 TRBV15 - CATSPPGSPRYEQYF TGTGCCACCAGCCCACCGGGGAGTCCGCGGTACGAGCAGTACTTC
- TRBJ1-1 TRBV2 - CASSEATLYTEAFF TGTGCCAGCAGTGAAGCGACACTGTACACTGAAGCTTTCTTT
- TRBJ1-3 TRBV7-9 TRBD1 CASSRGQGNTIYF TGTGCCAGCAGCAGGGGACAGGGAAACACCATATATTTT
- TRBJ2-7 TRBV19 - CASSSGAGGRKGYEQYF TGTGCCAGTAGTAGTGGGGCCGGGGGGCGGAAAGGCTACGAGCAGTACTTC
- TRBJ2-2 TRBV7-3 - CASSSPDTGELFF TGTGCCAGCAGCTCCCCTGACACCGGGGAGCTGTTTTTT
- TRBJ2-5 TRBV19 - CASSIDHTPRPETQYF TGTGCCAGTAGTATAGATCATACACCTAGGCCAGAGACCCAGTACTTC
- TRBJ2-3 TRBV15 TRBD1 CATSREGRGNTDTQYF TGTGCCACCAGCAGAGAAGGCAGGGGGAACACAGATACGCAGTATTTT
- TRBJ2-7 TRBV30 - CAFIGTSTYEQYF TGTGCCTTTATCGGGACTTCAACCTACGAGCAGTACTTC
- TRBJ2-7 TRBV6-6 - CASSYSGRDPSYEQYF TGTGCCAGCAGTTACTCGGGGCGAGACCCATCCTACGAGCAGTACTTC
- TRBJ2-5 TRBV15 - CATSREAGVQTQYF TGTGCCACCAGCAGAGAAGCAGGGGTGCAGACCCAGTACTTC
- TRBJ2-7 TRBV28 - CASSAAPGQNYEQYF TGTGCCAGCAGCGCCGCCCCAGGGCAGAATTACGAGCAGTACTTC
- TRBJ2-3 TRBV29-1 - CSVGPRRDGTQYF TGCAGCGTTGGGCCACGACGGGACGGTACGCAGTATTTT
- TRBJ2-7 TRBV6-1 TRBD2 CASRRGLADSYEQYF TGTGCCAGCAGGAGAGGACTAGCGGACTCCTACGAGCAGTACTTC
- TRBJ2-1 TRBV10-2 - CASSETQEIGGFF TGCGCCAGCAGTGAGACTCAGGAAATCGGGGGGTTCTTC
- TRBJ1-6 TRBV27 - CASSLAGSYNSPLHF TGTGCCAGCAGTTTGGCGGGCTCCTATAATTCACCCCTCCACTTT
- TRBJ2-3 TRBV27 TRBD2 CASSLLTSGFTDTQYF TGTGCCAGCAGTCTCTTAACTAGCGGTTTCACAGATACGCAGTATTTT
- TRBJ2-5 TRBV30 TRBD1 CAADRGGETQYF TGTGCCGCGGACAGGGGGGGAGAGACCCAGTACTTC
- TRBJ2-7 TRBV13 - CASSLGVGGNEQYF TGTGCCAGCAGCTTAGGCGTGGGCGGCAACGAGCAGTACTTC
- TRBJ2-7 TRBV5-4 TRBD2 CASSILAGAGEQYF TGTGCCAGCAGCATATTAGCGGGAGCTGGCGAGCAGTACTTC
- TRBJ2-5 TRBV7-6 TRBD1 CASSLAGTGGGTETQYF TGTGCCAGCAGCTTAGCGGGGACAGGGGGAGGAACAGAGACCCAGTACTTC
- TRBJ2-4 TRBV15 - CATSHRGERGNIQYF TGTGCCACCAGCCACAGGGGAGAGCGGGGAAACATTCAGTACTTC
once TRBJ2-5 TRBV21-1 - CASSKAPWGCKGAGSQETQYF TGTGCCAGCAGCAAAGCGCCCTGGGGGTGTAAGGGGGCCGGCTCCCAAGAGACCCAGTACTTC
- TRBJ2-6 TRBV30 - CAWTSGANVLTF TGTGCCTGGACATCTGGGGCCAACGTCCTGACTTTC
- TRBJ1-1 TRBV10-3 TRBD1 CAISRTGITEAFF TGTGCCATCAGCCGGACAGGGATCACTGAAGCTTTCTTT
- TRBJ2-7 TRBV28 - CASRSYVGGEQYF TGTGCCAGCAGGTCATATGTGGGGGGCGAGCAGTACTTC
- TRBJ1-5 TRBV28 - CASSTLKRGGNQPQHF TGTGCCAGCAGTACCCTGAAAAGGGGCGGCAATCAGCCCCAGCATTTT
- TRBJ1-4 TRBV5-1 - CASSLEGGRGPEKLFF TGCGCCAGCAGCTTGGAGGGCGGCCGGGGCCCTGAAAAACTGTTTTTT
- TRBJ1-4 TRBV2 - CASSPRTATNEKLFF TGTGCCAGCAGTCCCAGGACAGCAACTAATGAAAAACTGTTTTTT
- TRBJ2-1 TRBV6-1 - CASGMLGNYNEQFF TGTGCCAGTGGCATGCTGGGGAACTACAATGAGCAGTTCTTC
once TRBJ1-2 TRBV5-6 - CASSTTGIRYGYTF TGTGCCAGCAGTACTACAGGAATTCGGTATGGCTACACCTTC
- TRBJ1-1 TRBV10-1 - CASSEAGVNTEAFF TGCGCCAGCAGTGAGGCAGGGGTGAACACTGAAGCTTTCTTT
- TRBJ2-3 TRBV19 - CASSFADTQYF TGTGCCAGTAGTTTCGCAGATACGCAGTATTTT
- TRBJ2-7 TRBV5-1 - CASSREGEEQYF TGCGCCAGCAGCCGGGAAGGGGAAGAGCAGTACTTC
- TRBJ2-7 TRBV15 - CATSRDRVYEQYF TGTGCCACCAGCAGAGATCGAGTTTACGAGCAGTACTTC
- TRBJ2-1 TRBV30 - CAWMFGGFFNEQFF TGTGCCTGGATGTTTGGGGGGTTCTTCAATGAGCAGTTCTTC
- TRBJ2-1 TRBV28 TRBD2 CASSGGEGSGSRSHNEQFF TGTGCCAGCAGTGGGGGCGAGGGTAGCGGGAGTCGCTCACATAATGAGCAGTTCTTC
- TRBJ1-2 TRBV21-1 - CASSKWVRGGYGYTF TGTGCCAGCAGCAAATGGGTCAGGGGAGGGTATGGCTACACCTTC
- TRBJ2-6 TRBV28 TRBD2 CASSLGGYGANVLTF TGTGCCAGCAGTCTGGGGGGGTATGGGGCCAACGTCCTGACTTTC
- TRBJ1-1 TRBV6-1 - CASRNRREGRTEAFF TGTGCCAGCAGGAACCGGAGGGAGGGGAGGACTGAAGCTTTCTTT
- TRBJ2-2 TRBV7-9 - CASSLDTNTGELFF TGTGCCAGCAGCCTGGACACGAACACCGGGGAGCTGTTTTTT
- TRBJ1-2 TRBV10-2 - CASSESHRAVYGYTF TGCGCCAGCAGTGAGTCGCACAGGGCGGTCTATGGCTACACCTTC
- TRBJ2-7 TRBV11-3 - CASSLGDLAHEQYF TGTGCCAGCAGCTTAGGGGACCTTGCCCACGAGCAGTACTTC
once TRBJ2-4 TRBV5-1 - CASSLEGLLAKNIQYF TGCGCCAGCAGCTTGGAAGGACTGCTAGCCAAAAACATTCAGTACTTC
- TRBJ2-3 TRBV5-6 - CASSSASGTQYF TGTGCCAGCAGCTCCGCGTCGGGGACGCAGTATTTT
- TRBJ2-1 TRBV29-1 - CSVEDPSGPLYNEQFF TGCAGCGTTGAAGATCCCTCGGGTCCCCTCTACAATGAGCAGTTCTTC
- TRBJ2-7 TRBV4-1 - CASSQDSVRYEQYF TGCGCCAGCAGCCAAGATAGCGTTCGCTACGAGCAGTACTTC
- TRBJ2-4 TRBV30 TRBD2 CAWSGLAGAQNIQYF TGTGCCTGGAGTGGATTAGCGGGTGCTCAAAACATTCAGTACTTC
- TRBJ1-6 TRBV6-1 - CASSPQWGDNSPLHF TGTGCCAGCAGTCCCCAATGGGGAGATAATTCACCCCTCCACTTT